This T cell receptor (beta chain) was sequenced in a study of tumor-infiltrating lymphocytes in primary liver carcinoma. A primer in the constant region served to generate TCR beta cDNA from approximately 500 ng of total RNA. Slightly modified ARM-PCR with three nested multiplex PCR rounds yielded TCR beta libraries. The study ran its first two PCR rounds for roughly 10 cycles each, using TRBV1-TRBV30 forward primers and a C-beta reverse primer. A single record per CDR3 protein comes from TCRdb applying MiXCR to the multiplex PCR reads. The profile covers fewer than 350,000 distinct CDR3 sequences, with approximately 65% appearing a single time and roughly 9% taken by the ten largest. For blood RNA, unsorted whole blood served as the source, and germline DNA was extracted too. This clonotype was counted many times. Trimming took 2 bases from V and 5 from J, leaving 13 bases between them. CDR1 MNHEY and CDR2 SVGAGI come from the germline V gene. The CDR3 loop spans 15 amino acids.

This chain uses TRBV6-5 with TRBJ2-1; D remains unclear. The sample consisted of peripheral blood. The TCR originated in a man aged 35 to 55 with primary liver carcinoma and hepatitis B virus infection. The CDR3 nucleotides read TGTGCCAGCAGTTACGATTGGGCAGATAACAATGAGCAGTTCTTC. It translates to CASSYDWADNNEQFF.